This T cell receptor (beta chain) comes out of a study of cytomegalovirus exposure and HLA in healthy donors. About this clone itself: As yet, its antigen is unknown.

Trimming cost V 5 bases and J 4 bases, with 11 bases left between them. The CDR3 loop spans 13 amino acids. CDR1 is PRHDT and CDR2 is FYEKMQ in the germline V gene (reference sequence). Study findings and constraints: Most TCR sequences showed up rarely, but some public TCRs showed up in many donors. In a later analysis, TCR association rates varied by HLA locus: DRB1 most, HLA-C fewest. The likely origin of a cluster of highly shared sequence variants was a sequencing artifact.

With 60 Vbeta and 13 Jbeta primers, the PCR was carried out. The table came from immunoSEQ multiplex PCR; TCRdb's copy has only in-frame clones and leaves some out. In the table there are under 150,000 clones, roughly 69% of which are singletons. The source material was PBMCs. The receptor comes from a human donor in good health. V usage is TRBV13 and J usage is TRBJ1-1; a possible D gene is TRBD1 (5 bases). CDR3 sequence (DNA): TGTGCCAGCAGCCTCAGACAGACCACTGAAGCTTTCTTT. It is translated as CASSLRQTTEAFF.